Following are 7 T cell receptor beta chains from one sample sequenced in a study of beta chain features in type 1 diabetes. Expressed TCRB transcripts were sequenced after all isolated RNA was converted to cDNA. Using immunoSEQ multiplex PCR, the repertoire was profiled, and TCRdb retains in-frame clones only, with some absent. The repertoire holds 500,000 to 700,000 clones, with less than 20% as singletons. The specimen was naive CD4+ T cells from blood. These receptors all come from a man aged 18 to 29 in good health.

The chain recombines TRBV4-1 with TRBJ1-2, with unresolved D. Between the trimmed V and J ends, which lost 2 bases and 1 base, there was a span of 11 bases. Germline CDR1 reads MGHRA; CDR2 reads YSYEKL. CDR3 length: 15 residues. The CDR3 coding sequence is TGCGCCAGCAGCCAACCCGGACTCGTTAACTATGGCTACACCTTC. Protein product: CASSQPGLVNYGYTF.

This sequence joins TRBV6-6 and TRBJ2-7; TRBD1 is a possible D gene (6 bases). The germline gives CDR1 MNHNY, CDR2 SVGAGI (reference sequence). With 10 bases removed from V and 3 bases from J, the gap between germline ends came to 16 bases. This CDR3 comprises 13 residues. The CDR3 DNA follows: TGTGCCACACAAAGGGGGACGAACTACGAGCAGTACTTC. This encodes CATQRGTNYEQYF.

V is TRBV19 and J is TRBJ2-3, with a weak D call TRBD1 (6 bases). The CDR3 consists of 13 residues. Trimming pared 10 bases from V and 1 base from J, leaving 12 bases between. The germline V gene encodes CDR1 LNHDA and CDR2 SQIVND (reference sequence). Here the CDR3 reads CAIRGVGTDTQYF. The CDR3 coding sequence is TGTGCCATCAGGGGTGTGGGCACAGATACGCAGTATTTT.

This clone appeared a few times. The chain carries TRBV5-1 and TRBJ2-1, with D hard to call. Trimming stripped 2 bases from V and 0 bases from J, with 9 bases between. Per the germline V gene, CDR1 is SGHRS and CDR2 is YFSETQ. This CDR3 comprises 15 residues. CDR3 protein: CASSFLKSSYNEQFF. CDR3 sequence (DNA): TGCGCCAGCAGCTTCCTTAAGAGCTCCTACAATGAGCAGTTCTTC.

The chain links TRBV15 to TRBJ1-2; tentative D call: TRBD1 (5 bases). Germline lookup yields CDR1 LNHNV and CDR2 YYDKDF (reference sequence). V was pared by 9 bases and J by 7 bases, with 15 bases between. CDR3 length: 12 residues. The CDR3 reads CATRDPEGGYTF. The CDR3, as DNA: TGTGCCACGCGGGACCCAGAAGGTGGCTACACCTTC.

Turning to this clone: An end of the junction does not agree with germline; a read error may underlie this. This chain joins TRBV4-2 and TRBJ2-7; D is unresolved. CDR3 length: 12 amino acids. Germline V gene data show CDR1 as LGHNA and CDR2 as YNFKEQ. DNA of the CDR3: TGTGCCAGCGGCCAAGTGGGGTACGAGCAGTACTTC. Amino acid sequence: CASGQVGYEQYF.

The chain employs TRBV18 and TRBJ1-1; 8 bases map to TRBD1. V shed 1 base and J 5 bases; nucleotides not matched to a gene: 6. This CDR3 is 15 amino acids long. From germline, CDR1 is KGHSH and CDR2 LQKENI. The CDR3 nucleotides read TGTGCCAGCTCACCACGGACAGGGTCGAGTACTGAAGCTTTCTTT. Translated, it gives CASSPRTGSSTEAFF.